One TCR beta chain is described in this entry. V lost 3 bases, J lost 7 bases, and 25 bases lay in between. CDR3 length: 18 amino acids. Germline V gives CDR1 SGHVS, CDR2 FNYEAQ. The sample is drawn from a study of shared clonotypes between healthy human individuals. TCRdb keeps only in-frame clones here, not all; method: immunoSEQ multiplex PCR. The table includes approximately 500,000 clones, about 96% detected once. This receptor was obtained from a woman aged 25 to 45 in good health. This rearrangement joins TRBV7-6 to TRBJ2-1, with a weak D call TRBD2 (5 bases). Sequences were obtained from naive CD4+ T cells sorted from blood. Stated subset: CD45RA+ positively selected. The chain's CDR3 is CASSFNWAKKGTGNEQFF. CDR3 bases: TGTGCCAGCAGCTTTAATTGGGCCAAGAAAGGAACGGGGAATGAGCAGTTCTTC.